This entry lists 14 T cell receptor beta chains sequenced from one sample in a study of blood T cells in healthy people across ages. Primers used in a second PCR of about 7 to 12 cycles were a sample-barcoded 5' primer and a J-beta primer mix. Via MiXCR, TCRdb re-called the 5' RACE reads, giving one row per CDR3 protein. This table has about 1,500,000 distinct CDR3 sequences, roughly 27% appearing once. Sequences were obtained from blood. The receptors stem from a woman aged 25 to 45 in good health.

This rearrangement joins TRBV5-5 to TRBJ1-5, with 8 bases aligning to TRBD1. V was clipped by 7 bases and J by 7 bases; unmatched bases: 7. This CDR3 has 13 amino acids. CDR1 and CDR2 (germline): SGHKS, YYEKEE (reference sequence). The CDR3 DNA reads TGTGCCAGCGGAATACAGGGGGACCAGCCCCAGCATTTT. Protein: CASGIQGDQPQHF.

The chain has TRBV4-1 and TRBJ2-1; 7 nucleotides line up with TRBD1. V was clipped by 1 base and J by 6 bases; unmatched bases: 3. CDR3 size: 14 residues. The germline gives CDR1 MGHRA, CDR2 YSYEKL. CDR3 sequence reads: CASSQGTGINEQFF. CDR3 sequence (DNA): TGCGCCAGCAGCCAAGGGACAGGTATCAATGAGCAGTTCTTC.

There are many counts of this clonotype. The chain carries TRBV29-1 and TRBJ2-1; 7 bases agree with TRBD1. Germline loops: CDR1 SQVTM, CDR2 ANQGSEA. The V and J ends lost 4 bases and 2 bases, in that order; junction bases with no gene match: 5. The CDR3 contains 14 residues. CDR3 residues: CSVGGGQPYNEQFF. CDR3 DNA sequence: TGCAGCGTTGGAGGGGGACAGCCCTACAATGAGCAGTTCTTC.

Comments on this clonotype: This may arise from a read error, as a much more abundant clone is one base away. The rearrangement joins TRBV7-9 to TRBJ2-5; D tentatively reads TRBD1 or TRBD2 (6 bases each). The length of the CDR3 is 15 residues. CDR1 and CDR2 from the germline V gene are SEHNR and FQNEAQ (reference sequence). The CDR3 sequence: CASSPPGRGQEIQYF. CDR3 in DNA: TGTGCCAGCAGCCCACCCGGGCGGGGACAAGAGATCCAGTACTTC.

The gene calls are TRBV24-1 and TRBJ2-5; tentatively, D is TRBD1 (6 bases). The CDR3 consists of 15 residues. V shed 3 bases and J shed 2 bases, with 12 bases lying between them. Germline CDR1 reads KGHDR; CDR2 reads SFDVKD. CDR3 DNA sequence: TGTGCCACCAGTGATCCGGGACAAAGACAAGAGACCCAGTACTTC. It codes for CATSDPGQRQETQYF.

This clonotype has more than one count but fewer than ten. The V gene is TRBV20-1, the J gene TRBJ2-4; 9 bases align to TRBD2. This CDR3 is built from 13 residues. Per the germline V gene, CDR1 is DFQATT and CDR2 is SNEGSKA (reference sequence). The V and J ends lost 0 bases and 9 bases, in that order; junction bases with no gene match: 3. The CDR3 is CSAREAGGRIQYF. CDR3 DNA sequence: TGCAGTGCTAGAGAAGCGGGGGGTCGCATTCAGTACTTC.

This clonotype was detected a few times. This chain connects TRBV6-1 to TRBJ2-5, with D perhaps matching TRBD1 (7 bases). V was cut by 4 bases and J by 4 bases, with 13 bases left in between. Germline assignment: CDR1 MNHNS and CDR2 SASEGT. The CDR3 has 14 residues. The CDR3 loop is CASSGDRDLETQYF. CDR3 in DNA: TGTGCCAGCAGTGGAGACAGGGACTTAGAGACCCAGTACTTC.

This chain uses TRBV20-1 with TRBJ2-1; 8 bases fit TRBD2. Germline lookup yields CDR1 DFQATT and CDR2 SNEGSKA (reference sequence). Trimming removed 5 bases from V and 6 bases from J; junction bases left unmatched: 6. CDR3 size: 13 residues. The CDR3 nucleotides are TGCAGTGCTCTTTGGACTAGCTCCAATGAGCAGTTCTTC. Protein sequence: CSALWTSSNEQFF.

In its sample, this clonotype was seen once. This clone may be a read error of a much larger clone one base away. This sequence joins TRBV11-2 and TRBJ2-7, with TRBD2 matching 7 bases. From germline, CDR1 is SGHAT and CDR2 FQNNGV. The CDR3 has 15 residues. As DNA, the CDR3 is TGTGCCAGCAGCCCAGTGGGCTCGGGAGGCTACGAGCAGCACTTC. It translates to CASSPVGSGGYEQHF.

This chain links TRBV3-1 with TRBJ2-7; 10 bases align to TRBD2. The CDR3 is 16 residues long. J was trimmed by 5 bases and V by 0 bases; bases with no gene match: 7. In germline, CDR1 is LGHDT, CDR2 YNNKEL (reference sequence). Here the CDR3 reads CASSQDRLAGVDEQYF. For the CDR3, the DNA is TGTGCCAGCAGCCAAGATAGGCTAGCGGGAGTGGACGAGCAGTACTTC.

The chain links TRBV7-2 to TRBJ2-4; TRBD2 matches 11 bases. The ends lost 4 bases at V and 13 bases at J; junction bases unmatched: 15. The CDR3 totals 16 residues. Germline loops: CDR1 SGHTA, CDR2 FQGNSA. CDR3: CASSYTGTSGDNEQYF. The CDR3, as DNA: TGTGCCAGCAGCTACACCGGGACTAGCGGTGACAATGAGCAGTACTTC.

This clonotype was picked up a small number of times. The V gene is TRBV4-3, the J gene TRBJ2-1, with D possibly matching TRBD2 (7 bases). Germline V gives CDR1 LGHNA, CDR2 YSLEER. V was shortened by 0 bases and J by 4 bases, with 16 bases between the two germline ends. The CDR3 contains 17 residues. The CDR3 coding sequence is TGCGCCAGCAGCCAAGAATCCGGACAGCGGGGTTACAATGAGCAGTTCTTC. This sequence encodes CASSQESGQRGYNEQFF.

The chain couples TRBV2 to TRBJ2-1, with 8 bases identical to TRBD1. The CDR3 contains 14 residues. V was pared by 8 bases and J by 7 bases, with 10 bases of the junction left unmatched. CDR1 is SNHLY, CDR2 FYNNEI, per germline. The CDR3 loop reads CASEDGTGKNEQFF. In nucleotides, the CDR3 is TGTGCCAGCGAGGATGGGACAGGCAAAAATGAGCAGTTCTTC.

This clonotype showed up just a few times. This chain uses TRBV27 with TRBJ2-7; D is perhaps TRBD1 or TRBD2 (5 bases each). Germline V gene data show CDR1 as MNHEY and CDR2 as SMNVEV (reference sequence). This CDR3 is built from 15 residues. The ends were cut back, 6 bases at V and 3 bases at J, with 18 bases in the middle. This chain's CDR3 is CASRAGAGSHYEQYF. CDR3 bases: TGTGCCAGCAGGGCGGGCGCAGGGAGTCACTACGAGCAGTACTTC.